This is a list of T cell receptor beta chains from one sample in a study of blood T cells in healthy people across ages. Each CDR3 protein gets one entry after TCRdb re-called the 5' RACE reads with MiXCR. The table has some 560,000 distinct CDR3 sequences, about 29% seen once; the top ten hold 3% to 4%. These same data were also listed under a study on T cells of mothers and their children.

The sequenced sample was blood. All receptors derive from a boy younger than 10 in good health. Both conserved end residues are part of each CDR3. The D gene is left open where the match is weak. Size is stated for part of the rows, as once, few or many counts, or as a class when the clone is expanded.

J | V | size | D | DNA | CDR3
TRBJ2-7 | TRBV27 | many | TRBD1 | TGTGCCAGCAGTCCCCCCCAGGACAGGGTAAACGAGCAGTACTTC | CASSPPQDRVNEQYF
TRBJ2-1 | TRBV24-1 | few | TRBD2 | TGTGCCACCAGTTCCGGACTAGCGGGATCTGCAGGTGAGCAGTTCTTC | CATSSGLAGSAGEQFF
TRBJ2-7 | TRBV4-1 | few | - | TGCGCCAGCAGCCTGACGCTAGCCAACGAGCAGTACTTC | CASSLTLANEQYF
TRBJ2-7 | TRBV5-1 | - | - | TGCGCCAGCAGCTTGGTTGGGACGGAGTACGAGCAGTACTTC | CASSLVGTEYEQYF
TRBJ2-3 | TRBV5-1 | - | - | TGCGCCAGCAGCTTCCAGGGCGCGGGTAACACAGATACGCAGTATTTT | CASSFQGAGNTDTQYF
TRBJ2-6 | TRBV4-3 | few | - | TGCGCCAGCAGCCAAGAAGCGGGTGCTGGGGCCAACGTCCTGACTTTC | CASSQEAGAGANVLTF
TRBJ2-7 | TRBV30 | - | - | TGTGCCTGGAGTTTTTCCCGGACACAAGTACTCTACGAGCAGTACTTC | CAWSFSRTQVLYEQYF
TRBJ1-4 | TRBV6-5 | few | TRBD1 | TGTGCCAGCAGCAGGGACAGGAGGAATGAAAAACTGTTTTTT | CASSRDRRNEKLFF
TRBJ2-3 | TRBV20-1 | - | - | TGCAGTGCTAGCTCTTTATCATCGGGAAGCACAGATACGCAGTATTTT | CSASSLSSGSTDTQYF
TRBJ2-7 | TRBV5-5 | - | - | TGTGCCAGCAGCTTAAGCTCAGGGAGTCCGTCCTACGAGCAGTACTTC | CASSLSSGSPSYEQYF
TRBJ1-2 | TRBV4-3 | few | - | TGCGCCAGCAGCCAAGATGCGAGTTATGGCTACACCTTC | CASSQDASYGYTF
TRBJ1-4 | TRBV12-3/TRBV12-4 | - | - | TGTGCCAGCAGTCCCCGCAGGGGCGGGTCTGAAAAACTGTTTTTT | CASSPRRGGSEKLFF
TRBJ1-2 | TRBV12-3/TRBV12-4 | - | - | TGTGCCAGCACCCAGGGCACCTATGGCTACACCTTC | CASTQGTYGYTF
TRBJ1-2 | TRBV5-5 | few | - | TGTGCCAGCAGCTCCTCCCTGGGCCCCTCTTATTATGGCTACACCTTC | CASSSSLGPSYYGYTF
TRBJ1-4 | TRBV18 | - | - | TGTGCCAGCTCAGGGACTCTTGGAGAAAAACTGTTTTTT | CASSGTLGEKLFF
TRBJ2-1 | TRBV4-3 | - | TRBD1 | TGCGCCAGCAGCCAAGACAGGGGGTACCGTTACAATGAGCAGTTCTTC | CASSQDRGYRYNEQFF
TRBJ2-3 | TRBV30 | few | TRBD2 | TGTGCCTGGAGTTCCGGCGGGAGGGTAGATACGCAGTATTTT | CAWSSGGRVDTQYF
TRBJ2-1 | TRBV12-3/TRBV12-4 | - | - | TGTGCCAGCAGCCCCGGGACGCATGAGCAGTTCTTC | CASSPGTHEQFF
TRBJ1-5 | TRBV28 | - | TRBD1 | TGTGCCAGCAGTTTCAGGGGGATTAATCAGCCCCAGCATTTT | CASSFRGINQPQHF
TRBJ2-5 | TRBV29-1 | - | TRBD2 | TGCAGCGTTGAAGATCTAGCGGTACAAGAGACCCAGTACTTC | CSVEDLAVQETQYF
TRBJ2-1 | TRBV2 | - | - | TGTGCCAGCAGTGAAGCGCGAGGGGCGAAAGGGCAGTTCTTC | CASSEARGAKGQFF
TRBJ2-7 | TRBV7-3 | - | TRBD2 | TGTGCCAGCAGCTTCAGCGGGGGACCCTACTACGAGCAGTACTTC | CASSFSGGPYYEQYF
TRBJ2-7 | TRBV27 | - | TRBD1 | TGTGCCAGCAACAAGCCGGGACAGGCCCCCTACGAGCAGTACTTC | CASNKPGQAPYEQYF
TRBJ2-1 | TRBV20-1 | - | - | TGCAGGCCTCAAGACTTCCTGAGCAATGAGCAGTTCTTC | CRPQDFLSNEQFF
TRBJ2-3 | TRBV29-1 | few | - | TGCAGCGTCGCAACGGGCACAGATACGCAGTATTTT | CSVATGTDTQYF
TRBJ2-7 | TRBV12-3/TRBV12-4 | - | TRBD2 | TGTGCCAGCAGTATAAGCGGGGGGGCTGTTGACGAGCAGTACTTC | CASSISGGAVDEQYF
TRBJ1-1 | TRBV5-1 | few | - | TGCGCCAGCAATCCCTTCACTCGAAACTCGGCCACTGAAGCTTTCTTT | CASNPFTRNSATEAFF
TRBJ2-5 | TRBV29-1 | - | TRBD2 | TGCAGCGCCCGCGGGACTAGCGGATGGGAGACCCAGTACTTC | CSARGTSGWETQYF
TRBJ2-1 | TRBV3-1 | - | TRBD2 | TGTGCCAGCAGCCGGGGACTAAGCGCCAATGAGCAGTTCTTC | CASSRGLSANEQFF
TRBJ2-3 | TRBV20-1 | many | TRBD2 | TGCAGTGCCCCTAGCGGGGGCACAGATACGCAGTATTTT | CSAPSGGTDTQYF
TRBJ2-5 | TRBV4-3 | - | - | TGCGCCAGCAGCCAGGACCCAATGGGAACCAAGCAGTACTTC | CASSQDPMGTKQYF
TRBJ2-7 | TRBV20-1 | - | TRBD1 | TGCAGTGCCCCATTGGACAGGGACAGCTCCTACGAGCAGTACTTC | CSAPLDRDSSYEQYF
TRBJ2-1 | TRBV7-2 | - | TRBD2 | TGTGCCAGCAGCTTAATCAGGACTAGCGGGAGGAGCTCCTACAATGAGCAGTTCTTC | CASSLIRTSGRSSYNEQFF
TRBJ1-1 | TRBV7-6 | - | - | TGTGCCAGCAGACCTAGAATGGGAGGTCCTGAAGCTTTCTTT | CASRPRMGGPEAFF
TRBJ2-2 | TRBV7-9 | many | - | TGTGCCAGCAGCTTAGTCACCAACACCGGGGAGCTGTTTTTT | CASSLVTNTGELFF
TRBJ1-2 | TRBV7-2 | - | - | TGTGCCAGCAGCTTAGGGGGGGCGCCGATTTATGGCTACACCTTC | CASSLGGAPIYGYTF
TRBJ2-5 | TRBV20-1 | few | - | TGCAGTGCTAGCGTCCGGGCTAGCAGACAAGAGACCCAGTACTTC | CSASVRASRQETQYF
TRBJ1-1 | TRBV7-9 | few | - | TGTGCCAGCAGCTTAGATCGCATTAACGCTGAAGCTTTCTTT | CASSLDRINAEAFF
TRBJ2-3 | TRBV20-1 | - | TRBD2 | TGCAGTGCACAGACTAGCGGGGGGGCCGATACGCAGTATTTT | CSAQTSGGADTQYF
TRBJ2-7 | TRBV6-6 | - | - | TGTGCCAGCAGCCAAACCCGGGACACAGGCTCCTACGAGCAGTACTTC | CASSQTRDTGSYEQYF
TRBJ1-4 | TRBV4-3 | - | - | TGCGCCAGCAGCCCCCCAAGGGTGGGGCGCAGCGAAAAACTGTTTTTT | CASSPPRVGRSEKLFF
TRBJ2-1 | TRBV2 | - | - | TGTGCCAGCGCCAGGGGCTACAATGAGCAGTTCTTC | CASARGYNEQFF
TRBJ2-5 | TRBV20-1 | few | TRBD2 | TGCAGTGCTCGAGGGACTAGCGGGAGATCAGGGGAGACCCAGTACTTC | CSARGTSGRSGETQYF
TRBJ2-7 | TRBV20-1 | many | - | TGCAGTGCGTCGGGGACCTACGAGCAGTACTTC | CSASGTYEQYF
TRBJ1-4 | TRBV4-1 | - | - | TGCGCCAGCAGCCCCCCCCCTGGGGGATGGAAACTGTTTTTT | CASSPPPGGWKLFF
TRBJ2-7 | TRBV5-1 | - | - | TGCGCCAGCAGCTCACAGGGCGCTTTCTACGAGCAGTACTTC | CASSSQGAFYEQYF
TRBJ2-1 | TRBV30 | - | - | TGTGCCTGGAGTTCGGGGGCCACCAATGAGCAGTTCTTC | CAWSSGATNEQFF
TRBJ2-7 | TRBV18 | - | TRBD2 | TGTGCCAGCAATCAATTAGCGGGAGGAGGTTCGATGCAGTACTTC | CASNQLAGGGSMQYF
TRBJ2-7 | TRBV9 | - | - | TGTGCCAGCAGCGTAGGGGGGCGGGGGCTTTCCTACGAGCAGTACTTC | CASSVGGRGLSYEQYF
TRBJ1-2 | TRBV7-9 | few | TRBD1 | TGTGCCAGCAGCTTAGGGACAGGGACGGGCTACACCTTC | CASSLGTGTGYTF
TRBJ2-1 | TRBV10-2 | - | - | TGCGCCAGCAGTGAAGGTGCCGGGGGCTCCTACAATGAGCAGTTCTTC | CASSEGAGGSYNEQFF
TRBJ2-7 | TRBV7-2 | few | TRBD2 | TGTGCCAGCAGCCCCTCTAGCGGGAATTCCTACGAGCAGTACTTC | CASSPSSGNSYEQYF